This T cell receptor beta chain was identified in a study of blood T cell repertoires in COVID-19. Turning to the study itself: T cells, B-cell-depleted T cells, or PBMCs supplied cDNA or gDNA.

The CDR3 totals 15 residues. The V gene's germline CDR1 is SGHAT and CDR2 FQNNGV. The V end was cut by 5 bases, the J end by 1 base, with 13 bases between. Original data processing: Estimates of nucleated cell counts were drawn from the amplification of reference gene primers. The table came from immunoSEQ multiplex PCR; TCRdb's copy has only in-frame clones and leaves some out. The V and J calls and clone size come from that table; D and trimming were worked out from the DNA. The table records about 74,000 clones, about 80% of them present only once. This receptor was identified in a human donor in a cohort sampled during active COVID-19. The specimen was peripheral blood. The chain carries TRBV11-2 and TRBJ2-3; perhaps TRBD2 as D (7 bases). The CDR3 sequence is CASSPEGGRTDTQYF. The CDR3 bases are TGTGCCAGCAGCCCCGAGGGGGGGCGCACAGATACGCAGTATTTT.